The T cell receptor (beta chain) under discussion was sequenced for a study of blood T cells in healthy people across ages. A note on this clonotype: The antigen remains unidentified.

The second PCR ran 7 to 11 cycles with a sample-barcoded 5' primer and J-beta primers. One entry per CDR3 protein results from TCRdb running MiXCR on the 5' RACE reads. The sample consists of just under 550,000 distinct CDR3 sequences, around 24% of them appearing once. Study-wide results and limits: Roughly linear age-related decline in beta diversity appeared, significant by age around 40.

This sample was shared with a second study, whose subject was T cells of mothers and their children.

The origin of this receptor is a boy aged 10-17 years in good health. Sequenced input: blood.

This CDR3 reads CASRTGTYNEQFF. CDR3 sequence (DNA): TGTGCCAGCAGGACAGGGACCTACAATGAGCAGTTCTTC. The chain joins TRBV2 to TRBJ2-1; 7 nucleotides agree with TRBD1. This CDR3 comprises 13 residues. The germline V gene has CDR1 SNHLY and CDR2 FYNNEI. The junction had 1 base not matched to a gene; V was cut back by 6 bases and J by 2 bases. The full variable domain, with the rest looked up from reference TRBV2 and TRBJ2-1, is EPEVTQTPSHQVTQMGQEVILRCVPISNHLYFYWYRQILGQKVEFLVSFYNNEISEKSEIFDDQFSVERPDGSNFTLKIRSTKLEDSAMYFCASRTGTYNEQFFGPGTRLTVL.